The T cell receptor beta chain under discussion was sequenced for a study of breast tumors, draining lymph nodes, adjacent tissues. Study-level points and caveats: Luminal-like breast cancer showed significantly greater tumor-nontumor repertoire similarity than basal-like breast cancer did.

Germline CDR1 is ENHRY and CDR2 is SYGVKD. This CDR3 is 15 amino acids long. V was clipped by 3 bases and J by 0 bases, with 11 bases between them. Comment on this clonotype: Its antigen is as yet unknown.

Axillary draining lymph nodes of breast cancer patients supplied the node samples. In TCRdb, the multiplex PCR reads were re-called with MiXCR into one record per CDR3 protein. This sample has some 85,000 distinct CDR3 sequences; approximately 29% occur once, and the top ten carry over 6.5%. V gene TRBV10-3 combines with J gene TRBJ1-2, with D perhaps matching TRBD1 (6 bases). Source material: axillary lymph node tissue. This receptor was identified in a female donor with breast cancer. Some clones in this sample may be carry-over from other donors' samples. The CDR3 sequence is CAISDGTRTNYGYTF. CDR3 DNA: TGTGCCATCAGTGACGGGACACGGACTAACTATGGCTACACCTTC.